Below are 17 T cell receptor beta chains sequenced from a single sample in a study of response to subunit inactivated influenza vaccine. TCRdb redid the calling of the RT-PCR reads with MiXCR, one entry per CDR3 protein. The sample carries around 790,000 distinct CDR3 sequences, roughly 20% recorded once. This sample comprised PBMCs from blood, obtained around 5 days after vaccination. The source is a man in his fifties or sixties who received an inactivated influenza vaccine.

This clonotype has just a few counts. The chain uses TRBV12-3 or TRBV12-4 and TRBJ1-2, with D unclear. This CDR3 contains 13 residues. Trimming pared 9 bases from V and 1 base from J, leaving 12 bases between. The CDR3 DNA reads as TGTGCCAGTGGCTCCTCCGATAACTATGGCTACACCTTC. This codes for CASGSSDNYGYTF.

This chain links TRBV20-1 with TRBJ1-2; D uncertain. CDR3 size: 13 residues. Germline assignment: CDR1 DFQATT and CDR2 SNEGSKA (reference sequence). The ends were cut back, 2 bases at V and 4 bases at J, with 11 bases in the middle. CDR3 region: CSARMEAGYGYTF. For the CDR3, the DNA is TGCAGTGCTAGAATGGAAGCCGGCTATGGCTACACCTTC.

This chain links TRBV5-1 with TRBJ1-1; TRBD1 aligns across 7 bases. V lost 2 bases, J lost 1 base, and 8 bases stayed unmatched. Per the germline V gene, CDR1 is SGHRS and CDR2 is YFSETQ. The CDR3 consists of 16 residues. CDR3 loop: CASSLRDSAKNTEAFF. CDR3 in DNA: TGCGCCAGCAGCTTAAGGGACAGCGCTAAGAACACTGAAGCTTTCTTT.

J is TRBJ2-6 and V is TRBV18; unclear D gene. Germline CDR1 reads KGHSH; CDR2 reads LQKENI. The germline V and J ends were trimmed by 4 bases and 0 bases, with 10 bases remaining between them. CDR3 size: 16 residues. The CDR3: CASSLPGGSGANVLTF. The DNA for the CDR3 is TGTGCCAGCTCACTTCCGGGCGGCTCTGGGGCCAACGTCCTGACTTTC.

The rearrangement links TRBV9 to TRBJ2-5, with D possibly being TRBD1 or TRBD2 (5 bases each). Germline lookup yields CDR1 SGDLS and CDR2 YYNGEE. Deletions cut 4 bases from V and 3 bases from J, with 13 bases between. The CDR3 sequence is 14 residues long. CDR3 residues: CASSIRDGKETQYF. Written as DNA, the CDR3 is TGTGCCAGCAGCATCCGGGACGGTAAAGAGACCCAGTACTTC.

This clonotype was detected only a few times. The J gene is TRBJ2-3, the V gene TRBV24-1, with 7 bases that match TRBD2. V lost 5 bases and J lost 6; bases outside the gene matches: 10. The germline V gene encodes CDR1 KGHDR and CDR2 SFDVKD. This CDR3 comprises 15 residues. The CDR3 DNA follows: TGTGCCACCAGTGCCCCTGGGGGGGGAGAGGATACGCAGTATTTT. It codes for CATSAPGGGEDTQYF.

This clonotype was recorded a few times. The chain has TRBV29-1 and TRBJ2-1; 16 bases fit TRBD2. This CDR3 region has 16 residues. V was clipped by 3 bases and J by 6 bases; unmatched bases: 5. In germline, CDR1 is SQVTM, CDR2 ANQGSEA. CDR3 amino acids: CSVEGLAGGPFNEQFF. The CDR3 nucleotides are TGCAGCGTTGAGGGACTAGCGGGAGGGCCCTTCAATGAGCAGTTCTTC.

The rearrangement joins TRBV20-1 to TRBJ2-7, with D uncertain. Trimming took 4 bases from V and 4 from J, leaving 14 bases between them. The germline V gene has CDR1 DFQATT and CDR2 SNEGSKA (reference sequence). The CDR3 has 13 amino acids. The CDR3 nucleotides are TGCAGTGCTAATGACAAAACCGATTACGAGCAGTACTTC. Translation gives CSANDKTDYEQYF.

The V call is TRBV7-9, the J call TRBJ2-7; D unclear. The germline V gene encodes CDR1 SEHNR and CDR2 FQNEAQ (reference sequence). V lost 1 base, J lost 2 bases, and 9 bases lay in between. The CDR3 length is 14 residues. The CDR3 bases are TGTGCCAGCAGCTTAGAAGCGAAAACCTACGAGCAGTACTTC. Translating gives CASSLEAKTYEQYF.

This chain connects TRBV7-9 to TRBJ2-7; TRBD1 aligns across 9 bases. CDR1 and CDR2 from the germline V gene are SEHNR and FQNEAQ (reference sequence). V lost 5 bases and J lost 2; bases outside the gene matches: 7. The CDR3 loop spans 15 amino acids. For the CDR3, the DNA is TGTGCCAGCAGCGCCGGACAGGGGAAGGCCTACGAGCAGTACTTC. Translation: CASSAGQGKAYEQYF.

This clonotype was seen ten or more times. This chain uses TRBV29-1 with TRBJ2-1, with D tentatively TRBD2 (6 bases). The germline V gene has CDR1 SQVTM and CDR2 ANQGSEA. The CDR3 is 12 residues long. The ends were cut back, 7 bases at V and 6 bases at J, with 13 bases in the middle. CDR3 loop: CSALGRGNEQFF. The CDR3 DNA follows: TGCAGCGCGCTCGGGCGGGGCAATGAGCAGTTCTTC.

This chain uses TRBV29-1 with TRBJ2-1, with no clear D. Germline V gene data show CDR1 as SQVTM and CDR2 as ANQGSEA. The CDR3 sequence is 11 residues long. V lost 4 bases to trimming and J lost 9 bases, with 10 bases between them. CDR3 DNA: TGCAGCGTTGTCTTTTCGGGTGAGCAGTTCTTC. Its translation: CSVVFSGEQFF.

The sample holds a few counts of this clonotype. The V and J genes are TRBV5-4 and TRBJ2-5; 9 bases agree with TRBD1. This CDR3 region has 15 residues. The V segment lost 5 bases and the J segment 3 bases; nucleotides outside the gene matches: 8. The germline CDR1 and CDR2 sequences are SGHNT and YYREEE (reference sequence). The CDR3 DNA reads as TGTGCCAGCAGGAAAGGACAGGGGAGCAAAGAGACCCAGTACTTC. Its translation: CASRKGQGSKETQYF.

The V gene is TRBV5-1, the J gene TRBJ1-6; the D is unclear. V lost 2 bases and J lost 10, with 16 bases in between. This CDR3 comprises 15 residues. CDR1 and CDR2 from the germline V gene are SGHRS and YFSETQ. The CDR3 spells CASSLNQDLNSPLHF. CDR3 nucleotide sequence: TGCGCCAGCAGCTTAAACCAAGACTTAAACTCACCCCTCCACTTT.

The V gene is TRBV5-1, the J gene TRBJ2-3; tentative D call: TRBD2 (6 bases). The V gene's germline CDR1 is SGHRS and CDR2 YFSETQ. V shed 8 bases and J shed 2 bases, with 15 bases lying between them. The CDR3 contains 14 residues. Written as DNA, the CDR3 is TGCGCCAGTCGGGGAGGAGTCCCCACAGATACGCAGTATTTT. Its protein is CASRGGVPTDTQYF. The whole variable domain, filled in from reference TRBV5-1 and TRBJ2-3, reads KAGVTQTPRYLIKTRGQQVTLSCSPISGHRSVSWYQQTPGQGLQFLFEYFSETQRNKGNFPGRFSGRQFSNSRSEMNVSTLELGDSALYLCASRGGVPTDTQYFGPGTRLTVL.

As concerns this clonotype: The junction differs from germline at one of its ends, possibly a read error. The chain has TRBV7-9 and TRBJ2-5; the D gene is possibly TRBD2 (5 bases). The CDR3 runs to 15 residues. The germline gives CDR1 SEHNR, CDR2 FQNEAQ (reference sequence). CDR3 region: CASSLGREPQETQYF. DNA for the CDR3: TGTGCCAGCAGTTTAGGACGGGAACCACAAGAGACCCAGTACTTC. Together with reference TRBV7-9 and TRBJ2-5, the CDR3 gives the full variable domain: DTGVSQNPRHKITKRGQNVTFRCDPISEHNRLYWYRQTLGQGPEFLTYFQNEAQLEKSRLLSDRFSAERPKGSFSTLEIQRTEQGDSAMYLCASSLGREPQETQYFGPGTRLLVL.

This chain connects TRBV20-1 to TRBJ2-2, with D perhaps matching TRBD2 (5 bases). Trimming stripped 0 bases from V and 4 bases from J, with 12 bases between. Germline V CDR1 and CDR2: DFQATT, SNEGSKA (reference sequence). The length of the CDR3 is 15 residues. CDR3 loop: CSARDGGRSTGELFF. Written as DNA, the CDR3 is TGCAGTGCTAGAGATGGCGGGCGCTCCACCGGGGAGCTGTTTTTT.